The sequence of this TCR beta chain was determined in a study of blood T cell repertoires in COVID-19. The assay was immunoSEQ multiplex PCR, and TCRdb's table has in-frame clones only and misses some. This sample carries roughly 200,000 clones, approximately 78% of them seen once, and the ten largest clones take nearly 9.5%. V was pared by 0 bases and J by 0 bases, with 9 bases between. Germline CDR1 and CDR2: SGHRS and YFSETQ. The CDR3 extends over 15 amino acids. Researchers sorted participants into cohorts using their self-reported clinical history. Sequences were obtained from PBMCs or T cells enriched from blood (not recorded which). This receptor was identified in a man aged 40-49 years who had recovered from COVID-19. The chain is built from TRBV5-1 and TRBJ1-1; no definite D call. CDR3: CASSLGDSMNTEAFF. In nucleotides, the CDR3 is TGCGCCAGCAGCTTGGGAGATAGCATGAACACTGAAGCTTTCTTT. Full variable domain (rest looked up from reference TRBV5-1 and TRBJ1-1): KAGVTQTPRYLIKTRGQQVTLSCSPISGHRSVSWYQQTPGQGLQFLFEYFSETQRNKGNFPGRFSGRQFSNSRSEMNVSTLELGDSALYLCASSLGDSMNTEAFFGQGTRLTVV.